This T cell receptor beta chain was recovered during a study of T cells in Graves' hyperthyroidism and ophthalmopathy (dated by TCRdb to between 2018 and 2021). For the wider study: Peripheral blood samples were taken at initial diagnosis, before any treatment was given. A discovery cohort of around 98 patients, roughly 45 with Graves' ophthalmopathy and approximately 60 with stable Graves' hyperthyroidism, was used to find distinguishing TCR V-J signatures. An independent validation cohort of fewer than 20 hyperthyroidism patients and about 16 patients who later progressed to ophthalmopathy tested prospective prediction of ophthalmopathy. For training and testing, the 100 or so patients in the discovery cohort were randomly divided in a 7:3 ratio. In addition, the study compared T-cell repertoires in thyroid tissue and in blood from over 5 Graves' hyperthyroidism patients. After sampling, hyperthyroidism patients received methimazole starting at 30 mg daily, and ophthalmopathy patients received high-dose intravenous methylprednisolone. According to the paper, TCR Vbeta CDR3 sequencing was carried out on about 140 peripheral blood samples, which came from about 45 ophthalmopathy, under 80 hyperthyroidism and roughly 17 progressor patients.

The junction shows trimming of 2 bases on V and 0 bases on J, and the gene matches do not reach 8 bases of it. There are 16 amino acids in the CDR3, from cysteine to phenylalanine inclusive. The read is trimmed to its CDR3 DNA, 48 bases read in frame from base 1. According to the germline V gene, CDR1 reads SGDLS and CDR2 reads YYNGEE. Many counts were recorded for this clonotype. Its antigen is currently not known. No qualities accompany the bases; no much larger clone lies one base away. The research as a whole found: Most expanded thyroid clonotypes (frequency above 0.001) were also detected in blood, suggesting blood repertoires may reflect thyroid immune responses. A 13 V-J signature model separated ophthalmopathy from stable hyperthyroidism, with over 85% sensitivity and about 81% specificity in cross-validation and 80%/75% in testing. Sample size was not statistically predetermined, and investigators were not blinded to group allocation. During validation, the model predicted progression to ophthalmopathy a median of about 5.9 months ahead of onset, with 70.59% sensitivity and about 75% specificity.

Graves' hyperthyroidism was defined as stable when no progression to ophthalmopathy occurred over 18 months of follow-up. The hyperthyroidism patients were between 18 and 65 years old and newly diagnosed, with a disease duration of less than 2 months. Exclusion was applied to patients with uncontrolled infections, other autoimmune diseases, pregnancy or lactation. Clinical symptoms, serum thyroxine and TRAb, thyroid ultrasound, and orbital computed tomography formed the basis for the diagnoses. Ficoll-Paque density gradient centrifugation was used to isolate PBMCs from about 9.4 ml of fresh peripheral blood. Total RNA was extracted with Trizol reagent, and quality was checked on an Agilent 2100 Bioanalyzer. The TCR beta CDR3 regions were amplified from RNA transcripts. The first round of RT-PCR for the TCR CDR3 was performed with the HTBI primer set and the Qiagen OneStep RT-PCR kit. A second multiplex PCR round built the libraries, followed by size selection and purification. Sequencing of the libraries was done on an Illumina HiSeq2000 using paired-end 100 bp reads. In the source study's methods: SOAPnuke was used to process the raw data, with reads discarded if the reads contained adapters or uncalled bases, had a mean Phred below 15, or lacked an exact constant-primer or identifier match. COPE v1.2.5 was used to merge the high-quality paired reads, and each unique nucleotide sequence was defined as a clonotype. MiTCR v1.1 was used to align clonotypes to the IMGT TRBV, TRBD and TRBJ reference segments. Analysis was restricted to V-J combinations with a frequency above 0.0001, which covered about 99% of repertoires. A TCS score was defined as the ratio between F50 (clonal expansion) and ExV (chaos), using BLOSUM62-based TCRdist between CDR3 peptides within each V-J. Welch's t-statistics and random forest reduced roughly 500 V-J features to roughly 13, which were used in a naive Bayes classifier (R e1071). TCRdb itself trimmed the public reads at Q25 with fastp, ran MiXCR and retained productive beta chains. CDR3 protein sequences are deduplicated, and each keeps its most common genes and DNA. What appears here as the V and J calls and clone size reflects TCRdb's work, not the paper's. The sample table records around 480,000 distinct CDR3 sequences; around 14% of these occur just once. The ten largest clones add up to around 17% of the sample.

What was sequenced was blood. The chain was built from TRBV9 and TRBJ2-7, with 7 junctional bases fitting TRBD1. This receptor was identified in a young woman with Graves' hyperthyroidism. The CDR3 region reads CASSVTDRINSYEQYF. At the DNA level, the sequence is TGTGCCAGCAGCGTGACGGACAGGATAAACTCCTACGAGCAGTACTTC.